The entry that follows covers one T cell receptor beta chain sequence. Under the authors' procedure: For nucleated cells, counts were estimated from reference gene primer amplification. TCRdb's table, derived via immunoSEQ multiplex PCR, lists solely in-frame clones and lacks some. V and J calls and clone size are as listed in that table; D and trimming were resolved from the DNA. Of under 300,000 clones listed, 86% are singletons. This sample was taken from a study of blood T cell repertoires in COVID-19. Study background: Collection of acute and convalescent COVID-19 samples took place in the United States, Italy and Spain. T cells, B-cell-depleted T cells, or PBMCs provided the cDNA or gDNA that served as material.

The CDR3 spans 15 residues. Germline V gene lookup returns CDR1 SNHLY and CDR2 FYNNEI. Trimming took 7 bases from V and 3 from J, leaving 15 bases between them. The chain employs TRBV2 and TRBJ2-2, with D perhaps matching TRBD2 (5 bases). Material: peripheral blood. This sequence originates from a man between 18 and 35 years old with active or convalescent COVID-19. The DNA for the CDR3 is TGTGCCAGCACCGAGCGGAGTGGGGACACCGGGGAGCTGTTTTTT. Protein: CASTERSGDTGELFF. The entire variable domain, with the rest obtained from reference TRBV2 and TRBJ2-2, is as follows: EPEVTQTPSHQVTQMGQEVILRCVPISNHLYFYWYRQILGQKVEFLVSFYNNEISEKSEIFDDQFSVERPDGSNFTLKIRSTKLEDSAMYFCASTERSGDTGELFFGEGSRLTVL.